This TCR beta chain was profiled in a study of CD8+CD57+ T cells in acquired aplastic anemia (dated by TCRdb to 2016 to 2019). Looking at the study overall: Extracted DNA from sorted CD4+ and CD8+ cells averaged about 2.9 ug, ranging from about 0.17 to 27.4 ug. CD8+CD57+ expansion was defined as frequency above the mean frequency observed in healthy subjects. Study-level results and caveats: Around 31 CD8+ CDR3 sequences were shared between patients and controls but appeared highly expressed in patients and within their immunodominant clones. CD8+ Simpson's diversity did not differ significantly between patients and healthy controls (P=0.060).

At the junction V is shortened by 2 bases and J by 11 bases; bases outside the gene matches: 9. The germline V gene (reference sequence) yields DFQATT for CDR1 and SNEGSKA for CDR2. The CDR3 covers 15 residues, taking in both the cysteine and the phenylalanine. CDR3 DNA is the only sequence kept; it has 45 bases, read in frame from the first base. About this clonotype: Its antigen remains unidentified. No much larger clonotype is one base removed from it; base qualities were not supplied.

Flow cytometry had shown CD8+CD57+ cell expansion in the patients selected for sequencing. Severe acquired aplastic anemia was diagnosed in all patients according to International Study of Aplastic Anemia and Agranulocytosis and Camitta criteria. Patients had received no therapy at the time of blood sampling. In this study, sorted CD4+ and CD8+ T cells from the blood of healthy subjects and of severe aplastic anemia patients had their TCR repertoires deep-sequenced. Patients were enrolled in the USA under clinicaltrials.gov protocols 00001620, 01623167, 00001397, 00071045, 00081523 and 00961064. Ficoll-Paque density gradient centrifugation was used to isolate peripheral blood mononuclear cells. CD4+ and CD8+ T cells were sorted by FACS or magnetic beads before DNA extraction. Genomic DNA was used as template for profiling of TCR beta VDJ combinations and CDR3 sequences. TCR repertoire sequencing was run on an Illumina HiSeq 2000. The authors' pipeline ran thus. TRBV/TRBJ rearrangement plots, CDR3 size and DJ length profiles, and Simpson's diversity index were used to assess repertoires. The most abundant DNA sequence in the deep sequencing data was defined as the immunodominant clone. CDR3 amino acid sequences were screened for sharing across subjects and compared with published repertoires and the VDJdb database. TCRdb took the public reads, trimmed them with fastp at Q25, ran MiXCR for clone calling and kept in-frame beta chains. Each record represents a unique CDR3 protein, reported with the most common genes and DNA among its rows. It is TCRdb's table, rather than the study itself, that gives the V and J calls and clone size. This sample is represented by hundreds of thousands of distinct CDR3 sequences; about 50% of them were singletons. The ten largest make up 1.3% of the sample.

This TCR derives from a human donor with aplastic anemia. Source material: sorted CD4+, CD8+, or CD8+CD57+ T cells (not recorded which) from PBMCs. Recombination joined TRBV20-1 with TRBJ2-3; 14 of the junction bases match TRBD2. This receptor carries the CDR3 CSARRLAGGYNEQYF. The DNA sequence follows: TGCAGTGCTAGAAGACTAGCGGGGGGGTACAATGAGCAGTATTTT.